These T cell receptor beta chains were read from a single sample in a study of OX40 agonist ivuxolimab in advanced cancers. TCRdb keeps only in-frame clones here, not all; method: immunoSEQ multiplex PCR. This repertoire shows around 100,000 clones, 80% to 95% found once; its top ten account for under 0.65%. The sequencing used CD4+ or CD8+ T cells sorted from blood, collected in a trial of the OX40 agonist ivuxolimab. All receptors come from an adult with an advanced solid tumor such as melanoma, head and neck, liver or kidney cancer. The CDR3 runs from the conserved cysteine through the conserved F or W. The order of the fields is clone size, D gene, V gene, J gene, CDR3 DNA, CDR3 protein. D genes are given only for firm matches. Expanded clones are given a class, and other clones once, few, many or no size at all.

size: -; D: TRBD2; V: TRBV28; J: TRBJ2-7; DNA: TGTGCCAGCACCACCGCCGGGGGGAACTCCTACGAGCAGTACTTC; CDR3: CASTTAGGNSYEQYF
size: -; D: TRBD1; V: TRBV18; J: TRBJ2-7; DNA: TGTGCCAGCTCTTTCCGGACAGGGGGCAACGAGCAGTACTTC; CDR3: CASSFRTGGNEQYF
size: -; D: -; V: TRBV5-1; J: TRBJ1-1; DNA: TGCGCCAGCAGCTTGGAAACAAACACTGAAGCTTTCTTT; CDR3: CASSLETNTEAFF
size: -; D: -; V: TRBV30; J: TRBJ2-7; DNA: TGTGCCTGGCGGACTGAGAGCTCCTACGAGCAGTACTTC; CDR3: CAWRTESSYEQYF
size: -; D: TRBD1; V: TRBV7-2; J: TRBJ2-6; DNA: TGTGCCAGCAGCTTTAGGACAGGGGGCTCTGGGGCCAACGTCCTGACTTTC; CDR3: CASSFRTGGSGANVLTF
size: -; D: TRBD1; V: TRBV19; J: TRBJ1-2; DNA: TGTGCCAGTACCAGGACAGGTACTAACTATGGCTACACCTTC; CDR3: CASTRTGTNYGYTF
size: few; D: -; V: TRBV5-1; J: TRBJ2-7; DNA: TGCGCCAGCAGCTTGGCCGAAGGTTACGAGCAGTACTTC; CDR3: CASSLAEGYEQYF
size: -; D: -; V: TRBV7-7; J: TRBJ1-1; DNA: TGTGCTAGCAGCCACGACAGGAACACTGAAGCTTTCTTT; CDR3: CASSHDRNTEAFF
size: -; D: -; V: TRBV5-1; J: TRBJ2-1; DNA: TGCGCCAGCAGCGCGCGGGACGGGAGCTCCTACAATGAGCAGTTCTTC; CDR3: CASSARDGSSYNEQFF
size: -; D: TRBD1; V: TRBV19; J: TRBJ1-5; DNA: TGTGCCAGTAGCCCTCGAGGGGGCAGGGGAAAGCCCCAGCATTTT; CDR3: CASSPRGGRGKPQHF
size: -; D: TRBD1; V: TRBV23-1; J: TRBJ2-1; DNA: TGCGCCAGCAGTATACATACCGGGACAGGCTACAATGAGCAGTTCTTC; CDR3: CASSIHTGTGYNEQFF
size: -; D: -; V: TRBV6-1; J: TRBJ2-5; DNA: TGTGCCAGCAGTATAGCGGATCCGCAGACCCAGTACTTC; CDR3: CASSIADPQTQYF
size: few; D: TRBD1; V: TRBV7-9; J: TRBJ1-5; DNA: TGTGCCAGCAGCTTATGGACAGGGTGGGATAGCAATCAGCCCCAGCATTTT; CDR3: CASSLWTGWDSNQPQHF
size: once; D: -; V: TRBV9; J: TRBJ2-7; DNA: TGTGCCAGCAGCCCCAGCGGTTTCTACGAGCAGTACTTC; CDR3: CASSPSGFYEQYF
size: once; D: -; V: TRBV7-2; J: TRBJ1-3; DNA: TGTGCCAGCAGCCCCACTGTCGGGGGCTCTGGAAACACCATATATTTT; CDR3: CASSPTVGGSGNTIYF
size: -; D: TRBD1; V: TRBV7-2; J: TRBJ1-2; DNA: TGTGCCAGCAGCTTATCGGGCAGGGGGCGAACCGAGCCTTATGGCTACACCTTC; CDR3: CASSLSGRGRTEPYGYTF
size: -; D: TRBD1; V: TRBV28; J: TRBJ1-4; DNA: TGTGCCAGCAGTTTGAGGGACAGACATAATGAAAAACTGTTTTTT; CDR3: CASSLRDRHNEKLFF
size: -; D: TRBD2; V: TRBV18; J: TRBJ2-3; DNA: TGTGCCAGCTCACCCCGGACTAGCGGGAAAGGTGCAGATACGCAGTATTTT; CDR3: CASSPRTSGKGADTQYF
size: -; D: TRBD1; V: TRBV11-2; J: TRBJ2-5; DNA: TGTGCCAGCAGCCCCCGACAGGGGCAAGAGACCCAGTACTTC; CDR3: CASSPRQGQETQYF
size: -; D: -; V: TRBV18; J: TRBJ1-5; DNA: TGTGCCAGCTCACCAACGGGGGCCCCCAATCAGCCCCAGCATTTT; CDR3: CASSPTGAPNQPQHF
size: -; D: -; V: TRBV19; J: TRBJ2-1; DNA: TGTGCCAGTAGTCTTACGGGGGCTGATGAGCAGTTCTTC; CDR3: CASSLTGADEQFF
size: -; D: -; V: TRBV19; J: TRBJ2-7; DNA: TGTGCCAGTAGTATTATTCACCTAACCTACGAGCAGTACTTC; CDR3: CASSIIHLTYEQYF
size: -; D: TRBD2; V: TRBV2; J: TRBJ2-3; DNA: TGTGCCAGCAGTGAAGTAACTAGCGGGAGTACAGATACGCAGTATTTT; CDR3: CASSEVTSGSTDTQYF
size: -; D: -; V: TRBV27; J: TRBJ2-3; DNA: TGTGCCAGCAGTTTAGAATATTCAGGTGATACGCAGTATTTT; CDR3: CASSLEYSGDTQYF
size: -; D: -; V: TRBV2; J: TRBJ2-5; DNA: TGTGCCAGCAGTCCAACCCGGCAGGAGGAGACCCAGTACTTC; CDR3: CASSPTRQEETQYF
size: -; D: -; V: TRBV11-2; J: TRBJ1-2; DNA: TGTGCCAGCAGCTTACGTCCGTACGCCCATGGCTACACCTTC; CDR3: CASSLRPYAHGYTF
size: -; D: TRBD1; V: TRBV15; J: TRBJ2-7; DNA: TGTGCCACCAGCAGCCCGGGACAGGGGGCCTCCTACGAGCAGTACTTC; CDR3: CATSSPGQGASYEQYF
size: -; D: TRBD2; V: TRBV4-2; J: TRBJ2-5; DNA: TGTGCCAGCAGCCATGGGACTAGCGGCCAAGAGACCCAGTACTTC; CDR3: CASSHGTSGQETQYF
size: -; D: -; V: TRBV27; J: TRBJ1-5; DNA: TGTGCCAGCAGTTTACGAGCGGACGCTTCCCTCGGGCCCCAGCATTTT; CDR3: CASSLRADASLGPQHF
size: -; D: -; V: TRBV7-9; J: TRBJ1-1; DNA: TGTGCCAGCAGCTTAGTTGAGAACACTGAAGCTTTCTTT; CDR3: CASSLVENTEAFF
size: -; D: -; V: TRBV19; J: TRBJ2-6; DNA: TGTGCCAGTAAGACCGGGGCCGGGGCCAACGTCCTGACTTTC; CDR3: CASKTGAGANVLTF
size: -; D: -; V: TRBV7-9; J: TRBJ1-4; DNA: TGTGCCAGCAGCACCACCCAGGGTTGGGGTGAAAAACTGTTTTTT; CDR3: CASSTTQGWGEKLFF
size: once; D: -; V: TRBV9; J: TRBJ2-7; DNA: TGTGCCAGCAGCCCAACGGTTTCGGGGTACGAGCAGTACTTC; CDR3: CASSPTVSGYEQYF
size: -; D: -; V: TRBV12-2; J: TRBJ2-5; DNA: TGTGCAAGTCGCTTGACAGCAGAGACCCAGTACTTC; CDR3: CASRLTAETQYF
size: -; D: -; V: TRBV19; J: TRBJ1-2; DNA: TGTGCCAGTAGTTCATCGGGGGTAGGTGGCTACACCTTC; CDR3: CASSSSGVGGYTF
size: -; D: TRBD1; V: TRBV6-1; J: TRBJ2-7; DNA: TGTGCCAGCAAGGTGGGACAGGGCCAGTACGAGCAGTACTTC; CDR3: CASKVGQGQYEQYF
size: -; D: -; V: TRBV2; J: TRBJ2-1; DNA: TGTGCCAGCAGAGCGAACTCCTACAATGAGCAGTTCTTC; CDR3: CASRANSYNEQFF
size: -; D: -; V: TRBV29-1; J: TRBJ2-1; DNA: TGCAGCGTTGTAGCGGCCTACTACAATGAGCAGTTCTTC; CDR3: CSVVAAYYNEQFF
size: -; D: -; V: TRBV6-4; J: TRBJ2-7; DNA: TGTGCCAGCAGTGACTCAAACGACAGGAGCTCCTACGAGCAGTACTTC; CDR3: CASSDSNDRSSYEQYF
size: -; D: -; V: TRBV28; J: TRBJ2-4; DNA: TGTGCCATAACAGGGAAAGATGCCAAAAACATTCAGTACTTC; CDR3: CAITGKDAKNIQYF
size: -; D: -; V: TRBV6-5; J: TRBJ2-2; DNA: TGTGCCAGCAGGAAAAACAGGGTGGGCACCGGGGAGCTGTTTTTT; CDR3: CASRKNRVGTGELFF
size: -; D: TRBD1; V: TRBV28; J: TRBJ1-4; DNA: TGTGCCAGCAGTTTACGGTCAGGGGGTTTTGAAAAACTGTTTTTT; CDR3: CASSLRSGGFEKLFF
size: -; D: TRBD1; V: TRBV7-8; J: TRBJ1-5; DNA: TGTGCCAGCAGCAGGACAGGGGGGAACAATCAGCCCCAGCATTTT; CDR3: CASSRTGGNNQPQHF
size: -; D: TRBD2; V: TRBV11-2; J: TRBJ2-2; DNA: TGTGCCAGCAGCCCCGGACTAGCGGGACGGAACACCGGGGAGCTGTTTTTT; CDR3: CASSPGLAGRNTGELFF
size: -; D: -; V: TRBV29-1; J: TRBJ2-5; DNA: TGCAGCGTTGGGGGGACCGAAGAGACCCAGTACTTC; CDR3: CSVGGTEETQYF
size: once; D: -; V: TRBV21-1; J: TRBJ1-1; DNA: TGTGCCAGCAGAGGGTTGGGAAGGGACTCAGGGTGGGACGATCTCGAAGCTTTCTTT; CDR3: CASRGLGRDSGWDDLEAFF
size: -; D: -; V: TRBV19; J: TRBJ2-7; DNA: TGTGCCAGTAGTATATTTCCCAGTCCAGTAGAAGACGAGCAGTACTTC; CDR3: CASSIFPSPVEDEQYF